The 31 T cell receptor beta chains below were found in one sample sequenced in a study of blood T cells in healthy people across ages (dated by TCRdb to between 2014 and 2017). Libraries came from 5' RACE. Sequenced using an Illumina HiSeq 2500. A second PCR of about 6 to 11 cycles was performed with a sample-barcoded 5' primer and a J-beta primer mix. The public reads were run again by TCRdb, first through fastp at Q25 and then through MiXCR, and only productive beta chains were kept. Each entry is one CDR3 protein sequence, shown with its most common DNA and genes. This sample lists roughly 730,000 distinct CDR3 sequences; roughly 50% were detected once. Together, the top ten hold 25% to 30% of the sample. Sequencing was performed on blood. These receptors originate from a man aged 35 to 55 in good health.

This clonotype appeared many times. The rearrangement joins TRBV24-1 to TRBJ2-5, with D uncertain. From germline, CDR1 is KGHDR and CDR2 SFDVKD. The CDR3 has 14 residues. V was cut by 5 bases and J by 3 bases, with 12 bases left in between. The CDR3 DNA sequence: TGTGCCACCAGTGTTGGGCAGGCCGAAGAGACCCAGTACTTC. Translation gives CATSVGQAEETQYF.

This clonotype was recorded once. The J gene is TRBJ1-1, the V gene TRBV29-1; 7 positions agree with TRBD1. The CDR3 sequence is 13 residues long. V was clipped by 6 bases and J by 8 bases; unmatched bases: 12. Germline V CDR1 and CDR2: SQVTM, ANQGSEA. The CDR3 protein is CSVSGGQEREAFF. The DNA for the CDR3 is TGCAGCGTCTCAGGAGGACAGGAACGAGAAGCTTTCTTT.

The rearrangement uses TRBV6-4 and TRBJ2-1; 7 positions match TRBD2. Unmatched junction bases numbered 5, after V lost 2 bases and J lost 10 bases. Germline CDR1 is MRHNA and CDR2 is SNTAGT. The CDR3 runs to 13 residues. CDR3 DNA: TGTGCCAGCAGTGACGGGGGGGGAGGAGAGCAGTTCTTC. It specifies CASSDGGGGEQFF.

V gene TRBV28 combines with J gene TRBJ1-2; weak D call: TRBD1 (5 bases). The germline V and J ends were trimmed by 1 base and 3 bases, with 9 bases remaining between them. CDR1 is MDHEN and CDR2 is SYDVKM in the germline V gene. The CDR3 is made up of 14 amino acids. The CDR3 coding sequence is TGTGCCAGCAGTTTATTAGGGACTTACTATGGCTACACCTTC. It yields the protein CASSLLGTYYGYTF.

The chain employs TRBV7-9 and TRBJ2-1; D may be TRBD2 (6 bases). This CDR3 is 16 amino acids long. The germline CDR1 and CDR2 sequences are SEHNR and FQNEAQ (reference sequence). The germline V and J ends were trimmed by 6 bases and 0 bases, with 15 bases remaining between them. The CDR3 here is CASSPATSPSYNEQFF. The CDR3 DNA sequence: TGTGCCAGCAGTCCCGCGACTAGTCCCTCCTACAATGAGCAGTTCTTC.

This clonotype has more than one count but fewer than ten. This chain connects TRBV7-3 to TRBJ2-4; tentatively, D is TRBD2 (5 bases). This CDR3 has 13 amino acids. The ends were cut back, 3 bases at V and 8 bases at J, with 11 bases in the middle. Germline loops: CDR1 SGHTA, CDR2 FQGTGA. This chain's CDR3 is CASSFSGSDIQYF. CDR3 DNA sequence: TGTGCCAGCAGCTTTTCGGGGTCAGACATTCAGTACTTC. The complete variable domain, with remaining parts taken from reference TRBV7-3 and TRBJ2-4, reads GAGVSQTPSNKVTEKGKYVELRCDPISGHTALYWYRQSLGQGPEFLIYFQGTGAADDSGLPNDRFFAVRPEGSVSTLKIQRTERGDSAVYLCASSFSGSDIQYFGAGTRLSVL.

CDR3 DNA sequence: TGCGCCAGCAGCCTCCCTGGGGACAGAGAGCAGTTCTTC. It yields the protein CASSLPGDREQFF. The genes are TRBV5-1 and TRBJ2-1; TRBD1 agrees at 7 bases. V dropped 4 bases and J dropped 10; count of bases not matched to a gene: 8. Germline values: CDR1 SGHRS, CDR2 YFSETQ. The CDR3 is 13 residues long. Supplemented by reference TRBV5-1 and TRBJ2-1, the full variable domain reads KAGVTQTPRYLIKTRGQQVTLSCSPISGHRSVSWYQQTPGQGLQFLFEYFSETQRNKGNFPGRFSGRQFSNSRSEMNVSTLELGDSALYLCASSLPGDREQFFGPGTRLTVL.

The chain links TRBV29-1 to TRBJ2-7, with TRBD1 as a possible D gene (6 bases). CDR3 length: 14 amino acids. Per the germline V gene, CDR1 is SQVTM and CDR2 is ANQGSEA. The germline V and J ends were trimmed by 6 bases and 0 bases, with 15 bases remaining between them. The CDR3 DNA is TGCAGCGTGGTTAGACAGGAACGCTCCTACGAGCAGTACTTC. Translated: CSVVRQERSYEQYF.

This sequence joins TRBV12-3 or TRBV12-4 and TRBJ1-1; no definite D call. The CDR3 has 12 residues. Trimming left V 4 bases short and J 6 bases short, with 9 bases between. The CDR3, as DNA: TGTGCCAGCAGTTACTCCCGGCCTGAAGCTTTCTTT. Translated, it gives CASSYSRPEAFF.

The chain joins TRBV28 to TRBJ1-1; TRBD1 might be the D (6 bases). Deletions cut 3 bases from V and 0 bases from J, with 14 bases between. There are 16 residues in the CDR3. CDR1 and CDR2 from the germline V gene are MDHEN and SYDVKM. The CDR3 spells CASSLKDSTLNTEAFF. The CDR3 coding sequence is TGTGCCAGCAGTTTGAAGGACAGCACTCTGAACACTGAAGCTTTCTTT.

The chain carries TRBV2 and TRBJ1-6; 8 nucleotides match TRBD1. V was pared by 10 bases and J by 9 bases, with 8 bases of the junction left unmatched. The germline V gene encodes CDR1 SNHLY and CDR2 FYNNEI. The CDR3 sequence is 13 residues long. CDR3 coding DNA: TGTGCCACACTGGGACAGGATGGTTCACCCCTCCACTTT. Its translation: CATLGQDGSPLHF.

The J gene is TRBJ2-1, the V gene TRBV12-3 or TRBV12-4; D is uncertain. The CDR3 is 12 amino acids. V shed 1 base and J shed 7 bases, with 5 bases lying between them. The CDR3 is CASSLGQNEQFF. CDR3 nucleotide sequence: TGTGCCAGCAGTTTAGGGCAGAATGAGCAGTTCTTC.

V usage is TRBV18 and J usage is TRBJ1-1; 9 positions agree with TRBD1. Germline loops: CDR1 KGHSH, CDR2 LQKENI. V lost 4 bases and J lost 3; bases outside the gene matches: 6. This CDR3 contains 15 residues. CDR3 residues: CASSHRTGDHTEAFF. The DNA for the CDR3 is TGTGCCAGCTCACACCGGACAGGGGATCACACTGAAGCTTTCTTT.

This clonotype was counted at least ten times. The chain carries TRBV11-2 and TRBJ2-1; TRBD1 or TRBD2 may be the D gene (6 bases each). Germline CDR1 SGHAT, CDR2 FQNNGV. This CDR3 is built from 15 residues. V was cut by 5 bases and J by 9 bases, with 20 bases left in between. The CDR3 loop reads CASSRSGARRGEQFF. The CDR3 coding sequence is TGTGCCAGCAGCCGATCGGGGGCGCGGCGCGGTGAGCAGTTCTTC.

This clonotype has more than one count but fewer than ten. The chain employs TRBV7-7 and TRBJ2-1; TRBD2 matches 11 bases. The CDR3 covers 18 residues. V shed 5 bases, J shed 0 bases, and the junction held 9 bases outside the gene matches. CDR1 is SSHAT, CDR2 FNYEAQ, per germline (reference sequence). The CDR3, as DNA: TGTGCCAGCAGCCCCCAACCTCTAGCGGGAGGCTCCTACAATGAGCAGTTCTTC. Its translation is CASSPQPLAGGSYNEQFF.

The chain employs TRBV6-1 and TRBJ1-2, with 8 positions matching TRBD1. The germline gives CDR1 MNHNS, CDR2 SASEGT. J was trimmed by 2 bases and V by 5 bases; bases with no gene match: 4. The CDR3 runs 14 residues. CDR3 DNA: TGTGCCAGCAGTCAGGACAGGGCGAACTATGGCTACACCTTC. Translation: CASSQDRANYGYTF.

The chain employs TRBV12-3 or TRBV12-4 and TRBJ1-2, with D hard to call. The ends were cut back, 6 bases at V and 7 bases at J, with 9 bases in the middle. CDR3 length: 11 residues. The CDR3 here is CASRGLFGYTF. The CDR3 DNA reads TGTGCCAGCAGGGGGTTGTTTGGCTACACCTTC.

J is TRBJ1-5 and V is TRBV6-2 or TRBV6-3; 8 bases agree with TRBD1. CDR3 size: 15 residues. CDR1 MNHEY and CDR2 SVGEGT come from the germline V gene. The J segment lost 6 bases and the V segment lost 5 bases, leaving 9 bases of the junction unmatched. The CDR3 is CASSPRSTGVQPQHF. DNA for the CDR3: TGTGCCAGCAGTCCAAGGTCGACAGGGGTTCAGCCCCAGCATTTT.

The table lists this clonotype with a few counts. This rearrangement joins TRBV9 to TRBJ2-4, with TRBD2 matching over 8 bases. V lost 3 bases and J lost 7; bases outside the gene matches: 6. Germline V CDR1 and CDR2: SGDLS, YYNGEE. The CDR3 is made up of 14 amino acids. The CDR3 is CASSGSGRMNIQYF. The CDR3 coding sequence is TGTGCCAGCAGCGGGAGCGGGAGAATGAACATTCAGTACTTC.

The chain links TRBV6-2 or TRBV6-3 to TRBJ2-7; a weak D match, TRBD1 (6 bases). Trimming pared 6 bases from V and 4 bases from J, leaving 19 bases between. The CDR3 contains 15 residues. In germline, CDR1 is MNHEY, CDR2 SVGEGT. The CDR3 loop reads CASSPLWIRGYEQYF. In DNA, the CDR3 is TGTGCCAGCAGCCCCCTTTGGATCAGGGGTTACGAGCAGTACTTC.

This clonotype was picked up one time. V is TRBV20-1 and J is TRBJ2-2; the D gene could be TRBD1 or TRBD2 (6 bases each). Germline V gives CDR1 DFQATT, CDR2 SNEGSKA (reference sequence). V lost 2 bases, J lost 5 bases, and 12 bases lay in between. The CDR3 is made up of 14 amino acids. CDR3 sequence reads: CSARHRAGTGELFF. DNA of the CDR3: TGCAGTGCTAGACACAGGGCGGGGACCGGGGAGCTGTTTTTT.

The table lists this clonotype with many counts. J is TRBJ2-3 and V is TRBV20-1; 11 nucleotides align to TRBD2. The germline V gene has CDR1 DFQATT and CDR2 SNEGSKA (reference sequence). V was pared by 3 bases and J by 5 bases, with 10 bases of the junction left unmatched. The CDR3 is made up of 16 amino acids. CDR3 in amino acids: CSASRLLAGAVDTQYF. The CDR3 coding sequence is TGCAGTGCTAGCCGATTACTAGCGGGGGCGGTAGATACGCAGTATTTT.

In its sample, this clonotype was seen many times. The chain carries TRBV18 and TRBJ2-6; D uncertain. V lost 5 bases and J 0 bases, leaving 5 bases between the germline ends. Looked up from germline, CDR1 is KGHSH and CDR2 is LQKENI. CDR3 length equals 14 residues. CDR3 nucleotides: TGTGCCAGCTCAGTGGACTCTGGGGCCAACGTCCTGACTTTC. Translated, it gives CASSVDSGANVLTF.

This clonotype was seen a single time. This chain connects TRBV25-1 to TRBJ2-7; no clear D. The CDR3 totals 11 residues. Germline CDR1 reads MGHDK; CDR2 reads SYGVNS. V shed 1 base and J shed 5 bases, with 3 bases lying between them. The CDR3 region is CASSEFHEQYF. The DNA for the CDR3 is TGTGCCAGCAGTGAATTTCACGAGCAGTACTTC.

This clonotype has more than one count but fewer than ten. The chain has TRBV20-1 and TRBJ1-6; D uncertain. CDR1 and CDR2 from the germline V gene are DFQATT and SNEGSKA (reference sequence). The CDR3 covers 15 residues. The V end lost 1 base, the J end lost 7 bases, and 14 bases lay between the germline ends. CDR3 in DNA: TGCAGTGCTAGAGGCGGTTCGGGGAACAATTCACCCCTCCACTTT. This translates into CSARGGSGNNSPLHF.

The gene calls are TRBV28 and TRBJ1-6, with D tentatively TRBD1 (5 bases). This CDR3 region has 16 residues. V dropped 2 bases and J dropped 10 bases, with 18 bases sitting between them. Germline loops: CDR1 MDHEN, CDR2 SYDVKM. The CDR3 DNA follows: TGTGCCAGCAGTTTAGGAGGGGCACGTTCTCCATCACCCCTCCACTTT. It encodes CASSLGGARSPSPLHF.

CDR3 sequence (DNA): TGCAGTGCTAGGGAGACTAGCGGACAAGAGACCCAGTACTTC. Amino acids: CSARETSGQETQYF. This chain links TRBV20-1 with TRBJ2-5; 9 bases fit TRBD2. J lost 2 bases, V lost 3 bases, and 4 bases had no gene match. The V gene's germline CDR1 is DFQATT and CDR2 SNEGSKA (reference sequence). The CDR3 is made up of 14 amino acids.

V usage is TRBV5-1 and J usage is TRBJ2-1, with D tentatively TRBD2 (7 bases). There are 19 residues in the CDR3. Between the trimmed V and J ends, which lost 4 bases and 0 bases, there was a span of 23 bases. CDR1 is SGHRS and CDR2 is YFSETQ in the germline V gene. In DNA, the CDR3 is TGCGCCAGCAGCCTCAAACCAACAGGGTTAGCGGGCTCCTACAATGAGCAGTTCTTC. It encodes CASSLKPTGLAGSYNEQFF.

CDR3 DNA: TGTGCCAGCAGGGGGACAGGGAGGAATTCACCCCTCCACTTT. Translating it yields CASRGTGRNSPLHF. The V gene is TRBV27, the J gene TRBJ1-6; TRBD1 matches 9 bases. The CDR3 consists of 14 residues. The trim removed 6 bases at V and 7 bases at J, leaving 4 bases unmatched. Germline V gene sequence: CDR1 MNHEY, CDR2 SMNVEV (reference sequence).

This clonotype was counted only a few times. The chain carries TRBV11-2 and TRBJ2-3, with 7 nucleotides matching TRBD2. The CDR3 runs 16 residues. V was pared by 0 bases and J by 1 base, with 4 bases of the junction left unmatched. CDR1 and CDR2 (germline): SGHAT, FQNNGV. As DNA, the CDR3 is TGTGCCAGCAGCTTAGATGGGGCGGGGGGCACAGATACGCAGTATTTT. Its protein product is CASSLDGAGGTDTQYF.

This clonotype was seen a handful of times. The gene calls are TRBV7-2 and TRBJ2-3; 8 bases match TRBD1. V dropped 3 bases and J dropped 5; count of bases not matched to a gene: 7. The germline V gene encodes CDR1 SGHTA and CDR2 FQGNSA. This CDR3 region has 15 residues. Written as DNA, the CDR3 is TGTGCCAGCAGCTTCACCGGGACAGGCAGAGATACGCAGTATTTT. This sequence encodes CASSFTGTGRDTQYF.